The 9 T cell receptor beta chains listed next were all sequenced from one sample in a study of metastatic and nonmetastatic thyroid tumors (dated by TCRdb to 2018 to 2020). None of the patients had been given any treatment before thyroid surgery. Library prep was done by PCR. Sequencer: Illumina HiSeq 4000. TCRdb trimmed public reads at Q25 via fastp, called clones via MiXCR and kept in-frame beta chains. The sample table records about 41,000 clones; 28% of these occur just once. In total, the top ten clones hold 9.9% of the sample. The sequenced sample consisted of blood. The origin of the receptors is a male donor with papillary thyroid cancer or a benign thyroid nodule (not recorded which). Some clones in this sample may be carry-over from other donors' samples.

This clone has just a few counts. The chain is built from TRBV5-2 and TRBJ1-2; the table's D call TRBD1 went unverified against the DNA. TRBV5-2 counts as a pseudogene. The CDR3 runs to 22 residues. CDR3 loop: CASKGYHGTGGVGDNPNYGYTF. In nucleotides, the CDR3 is TGTGCCAGCAAGGGATACCACGGGACAGGGGGCGTGGGTGACAATCCTAACTATGGCTACACCTTC.

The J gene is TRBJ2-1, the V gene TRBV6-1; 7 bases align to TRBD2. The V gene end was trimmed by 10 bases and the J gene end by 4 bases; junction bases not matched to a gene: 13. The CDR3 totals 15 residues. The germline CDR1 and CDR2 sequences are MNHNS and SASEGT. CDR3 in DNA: TGTGCCACACATCCTGGGACTACAGTGTACAATGAGCAGTTCTTC. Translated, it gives CATHPGTTVYNEQFF.

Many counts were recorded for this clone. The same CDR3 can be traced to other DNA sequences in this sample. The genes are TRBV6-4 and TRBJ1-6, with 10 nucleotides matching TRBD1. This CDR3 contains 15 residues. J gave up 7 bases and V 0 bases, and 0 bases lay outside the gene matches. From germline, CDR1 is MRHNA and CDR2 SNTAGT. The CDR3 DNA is TGTGCCAGCAGTGACTCGACAGGGGGCAATTCACCCCTCCACTTT. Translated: CASSDSTGGNSPLHF.

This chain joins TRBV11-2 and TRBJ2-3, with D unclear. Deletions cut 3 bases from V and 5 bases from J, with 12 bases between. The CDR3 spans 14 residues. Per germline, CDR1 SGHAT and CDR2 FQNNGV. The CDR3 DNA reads TGTGCCAGCAGCTTGGGCCCTGGCGGAGATACGCAGTATTTT. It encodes CASSLGPGGDTQYF.

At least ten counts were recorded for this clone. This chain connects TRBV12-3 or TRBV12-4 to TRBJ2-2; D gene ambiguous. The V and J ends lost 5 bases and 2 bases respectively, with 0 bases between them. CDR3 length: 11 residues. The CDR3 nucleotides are TGTGCCAGCAGTAACACCGGGGAGCTGTTTTTT. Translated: CASSNTGELFF.

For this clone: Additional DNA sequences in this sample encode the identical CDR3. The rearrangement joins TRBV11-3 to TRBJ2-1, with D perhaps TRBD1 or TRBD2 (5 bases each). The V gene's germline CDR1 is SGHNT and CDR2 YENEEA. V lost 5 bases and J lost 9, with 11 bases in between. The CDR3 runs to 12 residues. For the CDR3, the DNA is TGTGCCAGCAGCCAACGTGGGGGTGAGCAGTTCTTC. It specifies CASSQRGGEQFF.

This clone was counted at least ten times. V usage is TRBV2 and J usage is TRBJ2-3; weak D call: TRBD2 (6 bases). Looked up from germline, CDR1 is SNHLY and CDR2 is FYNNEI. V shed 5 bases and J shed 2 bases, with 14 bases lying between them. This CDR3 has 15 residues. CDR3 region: CASSLLSSVTDTQYF. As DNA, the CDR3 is TGTGCCAGCAGTCTTTTATCTAGCGTCACAGATACGCAGTATTTT. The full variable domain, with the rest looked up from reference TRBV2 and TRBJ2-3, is EPEVTQTPSHQVTQMGQEVILRCVPISNHLYFYWYRQILGQKVEFLVSFYNNEISEKSEIFDDQFSVERPDGSNFTLKIRSTKLEDSAMYFCASSLLSSVTDTQYFGPGTRLTVL.

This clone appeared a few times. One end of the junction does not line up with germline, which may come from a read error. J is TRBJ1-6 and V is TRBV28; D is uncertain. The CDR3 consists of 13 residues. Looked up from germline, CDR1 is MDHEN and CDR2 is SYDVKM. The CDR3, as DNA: TGTGCCAGCGGAGAGGGCGCACATTCAGCCCTCCACTTT. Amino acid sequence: CASGEGAHSALHF. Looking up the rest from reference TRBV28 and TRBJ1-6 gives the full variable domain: DVKVTQSSRYLVKRTGEKVFLECVQDMDHENMFWYRQDPGLGLRLIYFSYDVKMKEKGDIPEGYSVSREKKERFSLILESASTNQTSMYLCASGEGAHSALHFGNGTRLTVT.

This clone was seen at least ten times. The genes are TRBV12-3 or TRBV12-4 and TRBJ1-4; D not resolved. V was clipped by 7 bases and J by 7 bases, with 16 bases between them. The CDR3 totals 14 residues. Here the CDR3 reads CASKGGVRGEKLFF. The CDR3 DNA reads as TGTGCCAGCAAAGGCGGGGTTCGCGGTGAAAAACTGTTTTTT.